The 29 T cell receptor beta chains listed next were all sequenced from one sample in a study of blood T cell repertoires in COVID-19. This table comes from immunoSEQ multiplex PCR, and its TCRdb copy is limited to in-frame clones, with some not included. This sample has about 73,000 clones, with approximately 82% found just once. The sample consisted of peripheral blood. These receptors all come from a man in his fifties or sixties with active COVID-19.

V is TRBV9 and J is TRBJ2-3; 12 nucleotides line up with TRBD2. The germline CDR1 and CDR2 sequences are SGDLS and YYNGEE. V shed 4 bases, J shed 0 bases, and the junction held 9 bases outside the gene matches. The CDR3 runs 18 residues. The CDR3 here is CASSRRLAGDRSTDTQYF. CDR3 sequence (DNA): TGTGCCAGCAGCCGAAGACTAGCGGGAGATAGAAGCACAGATACGCAGTATTTT. Drawing the rest from reference TRBV9 and TRBJ2-3, the complete variable domain is DSGVTQTPKHLITATGQRVTLRCSPRSGDLSVYWYQQSLDQGLQFLIQYYNGEERAKGNILERFSAQQFPDLHSELNLSSLELGDSALYFCASSRRLAGDRSTDTQYFGPGTRLTVL.

The chain links TRBV5-6 to TRBJ2-5; 12 bases map to TRBD1. V gave up 1 base and J gave up 6 bases; unmatched junction bases: 7. CDR1 is SGHDT, CDR2 YYEEEE, per germline. The CDR3 runs to 16 residues. CDR3 DNA sequence: TGTGCCAGCAGCTTGTTGGGACAGGGGGCGCAGAAGACCCAGTACTTC. Translating gives CASSLLGQGAQKTQYF.

The V gene is TRBV7-7, the J gene TRBJ2-5; TRBD1 matches 7 bases. Trimming removed 5 bases from V and 5 bases from J; junction bases left unmatched: 5. The germline CDR1 and CDR2 sequences are SSHAT and FNYEAQ (reference sequence). This CDR3 comprises 13 residues. The DNA for the CDR3 is TGTGCCAGCAGCGCCGACAGGGAGGAGACCCAGTACTTC. Its translation is CASSADREETQYF. Looking up the rest from reference TRBV7-7 and TRBJ2-5 gives the full variable domain: GAGVSQSPRYKVTKRGQDVTLRCDPISSHATLYWYQQALGQGPEFLTYFNYEAQPDKSGLPSDRFSAERPEGSISTLTIQRTEQRDSAMYRCASSADREETQYFGPGTRLLVL.

The V call is TRBV19, the J call TRBJ2-5, with 10 nucleotides matching TRBD2. Trimming took 6 bases from V and 4 from J; bases not matched to a gene: 5. Germline V gives CDR1 LNHDA, CDR2 SQIVND (reference sequence). The CDR3 runs to 14 residues. Here the CDR3 DNA reads TGTGCCAGTAGGGCTAGCGGGGGAGGAGAGACCCAGTACTTC. Translated, it gives CASRASGGGETQYF.

The chain joins TRBV5-8 to TRBJ1-3, with D maybe TRBD1 (5 bases). V gave up 1 base and J gave up 0 bases, with 8 bases separating them. The CDR3 is 15 residues long. The germline CDR1 and CDR2 sequences are SGHTS and YDEGEE. CDR3 DNA: TGTGCCAGCAGCTTGTCCAGGGACTCTGGAAACACCATATATTTT. This translates into CASSLSRDSGNTIYF. Full variable domain (outside the CDR3, taken from reference TRBV5-8 and TRBJ1-3): EAGVTQSPTHLIKTRGQQATLRCSPISGHTSVYWYQQALGLGLQFLLWYDEGEERNRGNFPPRFSGRQFPNYSSELNVNALELEDSALYLCASSLSRDSGNTIYFGEGSWLTVV.

The genes are TRBV7-2 and TRBJ2-1, with TRBD2 identical over 11 bases. The germline CDR1 and CDR2 sequences are SGHTA and FQGNSA. After removal of 6 bases from V and 9 bases from J, the junction contained 7 bases not matched to a gene. There are 14 residues in the CDR3. The CDR3 DNA follows: TGTGCCAGCAGGCAGACTAGCGGGACAGTTGAGCAGTTCTTC. This gives the protein CASRQTSGTVEQFF.

The V and J genes are TRBV11-2 and TRBJ1-1; D ambiguous. Germline values: CDR1 SGHAT, CDR2 FQNNGV. V lost 5 bases, J lost 3 bases, and 16 bases lay in between. This CDR3 spans 15 amino acids. In DNA, the CDR3 is TGTGCCAGCAGCACCCCGGGCCAGCGGCACACTGAAGCTTTCTTT. Amino acid sequence: CASSTPGQRHTEAFF. Looking up the rest from reference TRBV11-2 and TRBJ1-1 gives the full variable domain: EAGVAQSPRYKIIEKRQSVAFWCNPISGHATLYWYQQILGQGPKLLIQFQNNGVVDDSQLPKDRFSAERLKGVDSTLKIQPAKLEDSAVYLCASSTPGQRHTEAFFGQGTRLTVV.

This clone has only a few counts. The rearrangement uses TRBV6-5 and TRBJ1-6; the match to TRBD1 covers 9 bases. V shed 8 bases and J 7 bases; nucleotides not matched to a gene: 6. CDR3 length: 14 amino acids. The germline gives CDR1 MNHEY, CDR2 SVGAGI. CDR3: CASSWTGDNSPLHF. The CDR3 coding sequence is TGTGCCAGCTCCTGGACAGGGGACAATTCACCCCTCCACTTT.

This clone has more than one count but fewer than ten. The chain employs TRBV6-2 or TRBV6-3 and TRBJ2-7; 7 nucleotides line up with TRBD2. The length of the CDR3 is 13 residues. J lost 6 bases, V lost 0 bases, and 2 bases had no gene match. CDR1 is MNHEY and CDR2 is SVGEGT in the germline V gene. CDR3: CASSYSLASEQYF. CDR3 DNA sequence: TGTGCCAGCAGTTACTCACTAGCGAGCGAGCAGTACTTC.

The chain has TRBV28 and TRBJ1-2; 9 bases fit TRBD1. The V gene's germline CDR1 is MDHEN and CDR2 SYDVKM. The CDR3 is made up of 14 amino acids. V lost 6 bases, J lost 7 bases, and 9 bases stayed unmatched. In nucleotides, the CDR3 is TGTGCCAGCAGCACAAACAGGGGGCTCTTTGGCTACACCTTC. Translation gives CASSTNRGLFGYTF.

This clone was observed a handful of times. The chain links TRBV6-1 to TRBJ2-7, with TRBD1 as a possible D gene (5 bases). In germline, CDR1 is MNHNS, CDR2 SASEGT. The ends were cut back, 3 bases at V and 4 bases at J, with 16 bases in the middle. The CDR3 spans 15 residues. CDR3 protein: CASSEYQGSAYEQYF. CDR3 DNA: TGTGCCAGCAGTGAGTACCAGGGATCCGCGTACGAGCAGTACTTC.

The V call is TRBV6-1, the J call TRBJ2-7; D is perhaps TRBD1 (5 bases). The CDR3 contains 16 residues. CDR1 and CDR2 from the germline V gene are MNHNS and SASEGT. V lost 0 bases, J lost 6 bases, and 18 bases lay in between. The CDR3 loop reads CASSEALRIKGLEQYF. CDR3 bases: TGTGCCAGCAGTGAAGCGCTTCGAATTAAGGGGCTCGAGCAGTACTTC.

Turning to this clone: Compared with germline, one end of the junction differs, possibly owing to a read error. The V gene is TRBV28, the J gene TRBJ1-2; D remains ambiguous. In germline, CDR1 is MDHEN, CDR2 SYDVKM. CDR3 length equals 12 residues. The CDR3 DNA follows: TGTGCCAGCGGGAGAGGCCAAATCCTCCCAGCCTTC. Translated, it gives CASGRGQILPAF.

This sequence joins TRBV6-5 and TRBJ1-6; 8 nucleotides match TRBD1. The CDR3 is 16 amino acids. Germline CDR1 and CDR2: MNHEY and SVGAGI. V shed 6 bases, J shed 7 bases, and the junction held 11 bases outside the gene matches. DNA of the CDR3: TGTGCCAGCAGCTACCGTCCGACAGGGGACAATTCACCCCTCCACTTT. As protein: CASSYRPTGDNSPLHF.

This chain uses TRBV7-9 with TRBJ2-5, with 14 bases that match TRBD2. V gave up 0 bases and J gave up 5 bases; unmatched junction bases: 5. The germline gives CDR1 SEHNR, CDR2 FQNEAQ (reference sequence). This CDR3 has 17 amino acids. The CDR3 protein is CASSLATSGRGGETQYF. The CDR3, as DNA: TGTGCCAGCAGCTTAGCGACTAGCGGGAGGGGAGGGGAGACCCAGTACTTC. Combining the CDR3 with reference TRBV7-9 and TRBJ2-5 gives the whole variable domain DTGVSQNPRHKITKRGQNVTFRCDPISEHNRLYWYRQTLGQGPEFLTYFQNEAQLEKSRLLSDRFSAERPKGSFSTLEIQRTEQGDSAMYLCASSLATSGRGGETQYFGPGTRLLVL.

As concerns this clone: The junction departs from the called germline gene at one end, perhaps through a read error. The chain carries TRBV7-7 and TRBJ2-1; the match to TRBD2 covers 13 bases. Germline loops: CDR1 SSHAT, CDR2 FNYEAQ (reference sequence). This CDR3 comprises 16 residues. CDR3 bases: TGTGCTAGCAGCCGGACTAGCGGGGGAAACTACAATGAGCAGTTCTTC. The encoded protein is CASSRTSGGNYNEQFF.

The chain is built from TRBV9 and TRBJ1-1, with a weak D call TRBD1 (6 bases). The CDR3 loop spans 15 amino acids. CDR1 is SGDLS, CDR2 YYNGEE, per germline. Trimming took 4 bases from V and 1 from J, leaving 14 bases between them. As DNA, the CDR3 is TGTGCCAGCAGCCCTACGGGACACCAGAACACTGAAGCTTTCTTT. Translating gives CASSPTGHQNTEAFF.

This clone was counted once. This chain links TRBV5-1 with TRBJ1-3, with a possible D match to TRBD1 (5 bases). V lost 3 bases, J lost 0 bases, and 13 bases lay in between. The germline V gene encodes CDR1 SGHRS and CDR2 YFSETQ. The length of the CDR3 is 16 residues. The CDR3 loop reads CASSWMGGSSGNTIYF. In DNA, the CDR3 is TGCGCCAGCAGCTGGATGGGGGGGAGCTCTGGAAACACCATATATTTT.

CDR3 bases: TGCGCCAGCAGCCAAGTGGGCGGGTCCTATAATTCACCCCTCCACTTT. Translating it yields CASSQVGGSYNSPLHF. This chain links TRBV4-1 with TRBJ1-6; D is unclear. V gave up 1 base and J gave up 1 base, with 8 bases separating them. The CDR3 is made up of 16 amino acids. CDR1 and CDR2 from the germline V gene are MGHRA and YSYEKL.

This chain uses TRBV11-2 with TRBJ1-5; D is undetermined. V was pared by 2 bases and J by 4 bases, with 6 bases between. This CDR3 comprises 13 residues. Per germline, CDR1 SGHAT and CDR2 FQNNGV. The CDR3 sequence: CASSLTSNQPQHF. The CDR3 region has the DNA TGTGCCAGCAGCTTAACAAGTAATCAGCCCCAGCATTTT.

A few counts support this clone. Sequence at one end of the junction differs from germline and may be a read error. CDR3 DNA sequence: TGTGCTAGCAGCTTCGGGACAGGGAAGGCCTACGAGCAGTACTTC. Encoded protein: CASSFGTGKAYEQYF. The V call is TRBV7-7, the J call TRBJ2-7; 9 nucleotides align to TRBD1. This CDR3 has 15 amino acids. From germline, CDR1 is SSHAT and CDR2 FNYEAQ (reference sequence).

V is TRBV6-1 and J is TRBJ1-1, with 9 bases matching TRBD1. CDR3 length: 17 residues. CDR1 is MNHNS and CDR2 is SASEGT in the germline V gene. Trimming at V came to 0 bases and at J to 5 bases, leaving 10 bases not matched to a gene. CDR3 sequence (DNA): TGTGCCAGCAGTGAAGCACTGGGACAGGGAGGTTGGACTGAAGCTTTCTTT. It codes for CASSEALGQGGWTEAFF.

The chain is built from TRBV4-1 and TRBJ2-3; 8 positions agree with TRBD1. There are 12 residues in the CDR3. V was clipped by 8 bases and J by 4 bases; unmatched bases: 2. Germline V gene sequence: CDR1 MGHRA, CDR2 YSYEKL. CDR3 nucleotides: TGCGCCAGCGCACAGGGGGCAGATACGCAGTATTTT. This translates into CASAQGADTQYF.

Notes on this clone: A single base is all that separates this from a far larger clone, so a read error is likely. The sample holds other DNA sequences that translate to the same CDR3. The rearrangement joins TRBV5-1 to TRBJ1-2, with D perhaps matching TRBD1 (5 bases). Germline CDR1 and CDR2: SGHRS and YFSETQ. This CDR3 is 13 amino acids long. The V gene lost 10 bases and the J gene lost 4 bases, with 17 bases spanning the gap. The CDR3 reads CARRSGGGYGYTF. In DNA, the CDR3 is TGCGCCCGCCGGTCTGGGGGGGGCTATGGCTACACCTTC.

The chain uses TRBV28 and TRBJ2-1; 7 bases line up with TRBD2. In germline, CDR1 is MDHEN, CDR2 SYDVKM. V dropped 1 base and J dropped 4; count of bases not matched to a gene: 4. The CDR3 totals 15 residues. The CDR3 sequence is CASSLSGGGYNEQFF. DNA of the CDR3: TGTGCCAGCAGTTTATCGGGGGGTGGTTACAATGAGCAGTTCTTC. The full variable domain, with the rest looked up from reference TRBV28 and TRBJ2-1, is DVKVTQSSRYLVKRTGEKVFLECVQDMDHENMFWYRQDPGLGLRLIYFSYDVKMKEKGDIPEGYSVSREKKERFSLILESASTNQTSMYLCASSLSGGGYNEQFFGPGTRLTVL.

V is TRBV7-9 and J is TRBJ2-7, with 10 positions matching TRBD2. The CDR3 extends over 17 amino acids. V lost 5 bases and J lost 0; bases outside the gene matches: 10. CDR1 is SEHNR and CDR2 is FQNEAQ in the germline V gene (reference sequence). CDR3 sequence reads: CASSTGGASGSSYEQYF. The CDR3 DNA reads TGTGCCAGCAGCACAGGTGGGGCTAGCGGGAGCTCCTACGAGCAGTACTTC.

The chain recombines TRBV6-5 with TRBJ1-1; 9 nucleotides agree with TRBD1. V shed 8 bases and J 1 base; nucleotides not matched to a gene: 8. The germline V gene has CDR1 MNHEY and CDR2 SVGAGI. The CDR3 is 15 residues long. The CDR3 region has the DNA TGTGCCAGCTCCCGTAGGGGACAGGGGAACACTGAAGCTTTCTTT. It codes for CASSRRGQGNTEAFF.

This chain's CDR3 is CSARDRDREYF. CDR3 sequence (DNA): TGCAGTGCTAGAGACCGGGACAGGGAATACTTC. The chain uses TRBV20-1 and TRBJ2-4; 9 bases are a match to TRBD1. The germline gives CDR1 DFQATT, CDR2 SNEGSKA (reference sequence). The junction had 4 bases not matched to a gene; V was cut back by 0 bases and J by 16 bases. CDR3 length: 11 amino acids.

CDR3 sequence: CASSTDRGGNQPQHF. Here the CDR3 DNA reads TGTGCCAGCAGTACCGACAGGGGGGGCAATCAGCCCCAGCATTTT. The chain combines TRBV6-5 with TRBJ1-5, with 9 bases aligning to TRBD1. In germline, CDR1 is MNHEY, CDR2 SVGAGI. V was pared by 5 bases and J by 2 bases, with 4 bases of the junction left unmatched. The CDR3 extends over 15 amino acids.